This T cell receptor beta chain emerged from a study of persistence of HIV-infected CD4 T cells. Study-level points and caveats: Bulk TCR data could not be restricted to HIV-1-infected CMV-responding cells. TCRbeta richness was lower in CMV- and Gag-responding cells than in anti-CD3/anti-CD28-responding cells.

V was trimmed by 7 bases and J by 0 bases, leaving 9 bases between them. CDR1 and CDR2 from the germline V gene are ENHRY and SYGVKD. This CDR3 comprises 13 residues. Regarding this clone: The antigen remains undetermined.

Anti-CD3/anti-CD28 beads served as a nonspecific positive control stimulus. CD4+ T cells upregulating both CD40 ligand and CD69 were sorted as responding cells. For at least 4 years, plasma HIV-1 RNA was undetectable (<50 copies/mL). CD8-depleted PBMCs were stimulated less than 20 hours with anti-CD28/CD49d costimulation, CD40-blocking antibody and enfuvirtide. The immunoSEQ assay was version 4, run in survey mode. Repertoires were generated with immunoSEQ multiplex PCR, while TCRdb's copy carries only in-frame clones and drops some. The sample holds roughly 41,000 clones; roughly 90% are singletons and the top ten take roughly 1.3%.

The sequencing here drew on CD4+ T cells sorted from PBMCs after roughly 18-hour stimulation, taken from a patient who received antiretroviral therapy. The J gene is TRBJ1-1, the V gene TRBV10-3, with no clear D. This receptor was identified in an adult man with HIV who was CMV-seropositive. CDR3: CAIKFQLNTEAFF. In nucleotides, the CDR3 is TGTGCCATCAAATTCCAGCTGAACACTGAAGCTTTCTTT.